One sample yielded the 6 T cell receptor beta chains listed below, sequenced in a study of CXCR3-negative and CXCR3-positive naive CD8 T cells. The TRB libraries of cDNA were built by UMI-labeled 5' RACE. TCRdb reanalyzed the 5' RACE reads and collapses them to one entry per CDR3 protein, without DNA. Seen in this sample are 130,000 or so distinct CDR3 sequences; the ten most common clones hold 0.4% to 0.45%. Their cognate antigens are unknown. Study conclusions and caveats: TRB CDR3s of CXCR3-positive naive cells were more hydrophobic than those of CXCR3-negative naive cells.

The sequenced sample was naive CXCR3+ CD8+ T cells from blood. Subset specified: CD45RO-CCR7+CD27+CD95- naive CD8+ T cells expressing CXCR3 (TNR3+). The receptors stem from a human donor in good health. Some clones in this sample may be carry-over from other donors' samples.

V usage is TRBV5-1 and J usage is TRBJ2-7; the D gene TCRdb calls, TRBD1, cannot be checked with no DNA. CDR3 length: 14 residues. Germline V lookup: CDR1 SGHRS, CDR2 YFSETQ. CDR3 sequence: CASSLGQGFAEQYF.

The chain couples TRBV29-1 to TRBJ2-7. This CDR3 comprises 11 residues. Per the germline V gene, CDR1 is SQVTM and CDR2 is ANQGSEA. The CDR3 spells CSVLVSYEQYF.

The chain is built from TRBV19 and TRBJ2-1. Per germline, CDR1 LNHDA and CDR2 SQIVND (reference sequence). The CDR3 length is 14 residues. The CDR3 sequence: CASSIAGSYNEQFF.

This chain uses TRBV7-9 with TRBJ1-2; TCRdb indicates TRBD1, and absent DNA this call remains unverified. Germline V lookup: CDR1 SEHNR, CDR2 FQNEAQ (reference sequence). The CDR3 length is 16 residues. CDR3 sequence: CASSLNTGSANYGYTF.

The chain joins TRBV11-2 to TRBJ2-5; the D call from TCRdb, TRBD1, cannot be confirmed without DNA. CDR1 SGHAT and CDR2 FQNNGV come from the germline V gene. The CDR3 runs 18 residues. The CDR3 protein is CASSVRPIAGGIQETQYF.

The gene calls are TRBV18 and TRBJ1-1; TCRdb picks TRBD1, but there is no DNA to check that call. Germline V gene lookup returns CDR1 KGHSH and CDR2 LQKENI. The CDR3 length is 15 residues. This CDR3 is CASSPEAGASAEAFF. The variable domain in full, completed from reference TRBV18 and TRBJ1-1, reads NAGVMQNPRHLVRRRGQEARLRCSPMKGHSHVYWYRQLPEEGLKFMVYLQKENIIDESGMPKERFSAEFPKEGPSILRIQQVVRGDSAAYFCASSPEAGASAEAFFGQGTRLTVV.